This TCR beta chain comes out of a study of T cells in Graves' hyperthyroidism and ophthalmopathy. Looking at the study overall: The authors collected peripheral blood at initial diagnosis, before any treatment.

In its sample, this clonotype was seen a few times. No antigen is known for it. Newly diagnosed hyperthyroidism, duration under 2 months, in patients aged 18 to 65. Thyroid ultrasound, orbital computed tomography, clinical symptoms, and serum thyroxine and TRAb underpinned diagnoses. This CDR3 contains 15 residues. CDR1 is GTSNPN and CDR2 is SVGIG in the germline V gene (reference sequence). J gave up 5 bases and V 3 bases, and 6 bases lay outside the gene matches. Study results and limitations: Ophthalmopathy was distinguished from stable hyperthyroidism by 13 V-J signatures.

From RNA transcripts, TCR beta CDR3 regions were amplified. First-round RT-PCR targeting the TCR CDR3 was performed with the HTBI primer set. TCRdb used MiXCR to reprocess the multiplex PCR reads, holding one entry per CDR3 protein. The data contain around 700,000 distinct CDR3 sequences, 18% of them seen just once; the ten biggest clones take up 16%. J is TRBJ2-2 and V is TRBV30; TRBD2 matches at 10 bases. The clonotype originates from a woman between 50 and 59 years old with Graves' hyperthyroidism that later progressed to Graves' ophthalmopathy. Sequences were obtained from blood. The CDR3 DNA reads TGTGCCTGGAGGAAAGCTAGCGGGGGAACCGGGGAGCTGTTTTTT. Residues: CAWRKASGGTGELFF.